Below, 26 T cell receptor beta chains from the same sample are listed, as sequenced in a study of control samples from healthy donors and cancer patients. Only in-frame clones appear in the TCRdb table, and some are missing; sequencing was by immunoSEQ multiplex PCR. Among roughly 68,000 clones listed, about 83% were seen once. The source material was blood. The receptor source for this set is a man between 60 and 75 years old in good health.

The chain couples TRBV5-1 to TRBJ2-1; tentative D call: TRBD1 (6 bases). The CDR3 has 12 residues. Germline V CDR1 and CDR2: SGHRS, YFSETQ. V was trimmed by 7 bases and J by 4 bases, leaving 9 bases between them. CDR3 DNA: TGCGCCAGCCAGCAGGGGTACAATGAGCAGTTCTTC. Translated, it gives CASQQGYNEQFF.

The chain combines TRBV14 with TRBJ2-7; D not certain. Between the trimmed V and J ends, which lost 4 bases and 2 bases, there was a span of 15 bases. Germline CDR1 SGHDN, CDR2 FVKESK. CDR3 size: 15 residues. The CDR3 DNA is TGTGCCAGCAGCCCCAATCACCGTACTCCCTACGAGCAGTACTTC. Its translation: CASSPNHRTPYEQYF. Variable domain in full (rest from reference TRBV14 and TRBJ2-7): EAGVTQFPSHSVIEKGQTVTLRCDPISGHDNLYWYRRVMGKEIKFLLHFVKESKQDESGMPNNRFLAERTGGTYSTLKVQPAELEDSGVYFCASSPNHRTPYEQYFGPGTRLTVT.

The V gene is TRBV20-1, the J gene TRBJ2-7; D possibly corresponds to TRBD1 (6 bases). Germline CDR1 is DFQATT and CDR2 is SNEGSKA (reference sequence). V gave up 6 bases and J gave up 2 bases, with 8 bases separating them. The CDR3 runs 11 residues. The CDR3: CSANRAYEQYF. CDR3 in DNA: TGCAGTGCAAACAGGGCCTACGAGCAGTACTTC.

The CDR3 DNA reads as TGTGCCAGCAGTTTAGAGAGGGACCGATCCTACGAGCAGTACTTC. This gives the protein CASSLERDRSYEQYF. This chain links TRBV28 with TRBJ2-7; D tentatively reads TRBD1 or TRBD2 (5 bases each). The CDR3 is 15 residues long. Germline CDR1 is MDHEN and CDR2 is SYDVKM. V dropped 2 bases and J dropped 1 base, with 12 bases sitting between them.

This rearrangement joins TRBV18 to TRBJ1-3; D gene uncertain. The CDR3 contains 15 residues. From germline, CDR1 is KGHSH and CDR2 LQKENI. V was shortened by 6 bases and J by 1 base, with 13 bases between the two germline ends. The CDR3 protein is CASSPRPLSGNTIYF. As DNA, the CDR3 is TGTGCCAGCTCCCCCCGACCTCTGTCTGGAAACACCATATATTTT. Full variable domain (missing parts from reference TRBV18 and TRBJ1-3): NAGVMQNPRHLVRRRGQEARLRCSPMKGHSHVYWYRQLPEEGLKFMVYLQKENIIDESGMPKERFSAEFPKEGPSILRIQQVVRGDSAAYFCASSPRPLSGNTIYFGEGSWLTVV.

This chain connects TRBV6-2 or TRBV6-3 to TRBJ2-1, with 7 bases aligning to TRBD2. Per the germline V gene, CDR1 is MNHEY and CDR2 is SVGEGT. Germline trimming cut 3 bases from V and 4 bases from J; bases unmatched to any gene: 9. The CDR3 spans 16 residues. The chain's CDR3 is CASSYDPGRNYNEQFF. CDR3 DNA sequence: TGTGCCAGCAGTTATGACCCCGGGAGGAATTACAATGAGCAGTTCTTC.

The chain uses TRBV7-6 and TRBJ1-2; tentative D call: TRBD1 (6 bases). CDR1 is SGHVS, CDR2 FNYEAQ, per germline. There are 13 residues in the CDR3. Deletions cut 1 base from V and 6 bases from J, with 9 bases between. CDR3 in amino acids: CASSLGRGDGYTF. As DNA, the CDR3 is TGTGCCAGCAGCTTAGGCAGGGGCGATGGCTACACCTTC.

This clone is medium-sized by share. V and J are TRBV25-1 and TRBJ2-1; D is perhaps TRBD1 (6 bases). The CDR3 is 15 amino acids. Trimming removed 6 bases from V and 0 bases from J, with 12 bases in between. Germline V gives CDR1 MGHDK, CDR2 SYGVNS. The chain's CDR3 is CASSGQSYSYNEQFF. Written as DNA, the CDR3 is TGTGCCAGCAGCGGACAGTCTTACTCCTACAATGAGCAGTTCTTC.

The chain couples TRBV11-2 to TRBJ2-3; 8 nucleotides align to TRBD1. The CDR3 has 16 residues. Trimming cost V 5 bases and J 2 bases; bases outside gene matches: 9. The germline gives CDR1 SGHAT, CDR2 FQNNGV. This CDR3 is CASSLDRGQHTDTQYF. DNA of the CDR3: TGTGCCAGCAGCCTCGACAGGGGACAGCACACAGATACGCAGTATTTT. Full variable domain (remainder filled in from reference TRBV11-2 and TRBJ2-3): EAGVAQSPRYKIIEKRQSVAFWCNPISGHATLYWYQQILGQGPKLLIQFQNNGVVDDSQLPKDRFSAERLKGVDSTLKIQPAKLEDSAVYLCASSLDRGQHTDTQYFGPGTRLTVL.

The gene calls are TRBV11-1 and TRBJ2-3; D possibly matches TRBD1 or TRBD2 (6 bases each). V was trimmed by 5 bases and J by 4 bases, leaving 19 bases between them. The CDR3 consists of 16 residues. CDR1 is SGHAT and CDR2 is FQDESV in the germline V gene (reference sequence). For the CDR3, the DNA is TGTGCCAGCAGCCCCGCACCGGGGGCGAGAGCAGATACGCAGTATTTT. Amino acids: CASSPAPGARADTQYF. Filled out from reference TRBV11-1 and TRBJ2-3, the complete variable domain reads EAEVAQSPRYKITEKSQAVAFWCDPISGHATLYWYRQILGQGPELLVQFQDESVVDDSQLPKDRFSAERLKGVDSTLKIQPAELGDSAMYLCASSPAPGARADTQYFGPGTRLTVL.

Written as DNA, the CDR3 is TGTGCCAGCAGCCATTATGTAGGCATGGGCTCCTACAATGAGCAGTTCTTC. This translates into CASSHYVGMGSYNEQFF. The genes are TRBV7-2 and TRBJ2-1, with D unresolved. There are 17 residues in the CDR3. Germline CDR1 reads SGHTA; CDR2 reads FQGNSA. Trimming took 5 bases from V and 0 from J, leaving 17 bases between them.

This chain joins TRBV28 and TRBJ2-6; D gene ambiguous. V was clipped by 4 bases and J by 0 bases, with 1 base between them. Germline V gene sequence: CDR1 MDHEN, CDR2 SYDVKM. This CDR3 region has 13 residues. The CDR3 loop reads CASSYSGANVLTF. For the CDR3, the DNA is TGTGCCAGCAGTTACTCTGGGGCCAACGTCCTGACTTTC.

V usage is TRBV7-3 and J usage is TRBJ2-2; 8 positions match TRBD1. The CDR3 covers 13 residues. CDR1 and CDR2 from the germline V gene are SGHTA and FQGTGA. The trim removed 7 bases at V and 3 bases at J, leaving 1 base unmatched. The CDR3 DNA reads TGTGCCAGCAAGGGACAGGACACCGGGGAGCTGTTTTTT. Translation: CASKGQDTGELFF.

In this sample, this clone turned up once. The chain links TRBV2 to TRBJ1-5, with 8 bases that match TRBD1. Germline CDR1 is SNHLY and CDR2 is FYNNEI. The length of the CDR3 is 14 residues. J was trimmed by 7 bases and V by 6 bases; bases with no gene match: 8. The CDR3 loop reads CASRTGQGGQPQHF. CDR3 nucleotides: TGTGCCAGCAGGACCGGACAGGGTGGCCAGCCCCAGCATTTT.

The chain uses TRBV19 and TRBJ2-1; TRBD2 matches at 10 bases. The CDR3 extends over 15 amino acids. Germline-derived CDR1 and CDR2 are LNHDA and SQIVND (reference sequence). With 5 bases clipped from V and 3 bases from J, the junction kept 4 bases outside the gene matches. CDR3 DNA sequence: TGTGCCAGTAGTCCCGGACTAGCGGTCTACAATGAGCAGTTCTTC. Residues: CASSPGLAVYNEQFF.

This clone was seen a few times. This CDR3 is CASSDQQDLYEQYF. CDR3 nucleotide sequence: TGTGCCAGCTCAGACCAACAGGATTTATACGAGCAGTACTTC. This chain links TRBV18 with TRBJ2-7, with D possibly TRBD1 on 5 matching bases. With 5 bases removed from V and 4 bases from J, the gap between germline ends came to 15 bases. Germline V CDR1 and CDR2: KGHSH, LQKENI. This CDR3 is 14 amino acids long.

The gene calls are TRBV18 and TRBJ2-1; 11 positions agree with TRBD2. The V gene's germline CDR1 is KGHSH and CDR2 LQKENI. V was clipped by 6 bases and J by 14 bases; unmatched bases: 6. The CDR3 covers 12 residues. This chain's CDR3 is CASSLTSGSEFF. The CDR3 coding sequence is TGTGCCAGCTCCCTTACTAGCGGGAGTGAGTTCTTC.

The CDR3 protein is CASGQGEFGANVLTF. In DNA, the CDR3 is TGTGCCAGCGGGCAGGGAGAATTTGGGGCCAACGTCCTGACTTTC. The V and J genes are TRBV27 and TRBJ2-6, with D possibly being TRBD1 or TRBD2 (5 bases each). V shed 8 bases and J shed 3 bases, with 14 bases lying between them. CDR1 is MNHEY, CDR2 SMNVEV, per germline (reference sequence). The CDR3 runs to 15 residues.

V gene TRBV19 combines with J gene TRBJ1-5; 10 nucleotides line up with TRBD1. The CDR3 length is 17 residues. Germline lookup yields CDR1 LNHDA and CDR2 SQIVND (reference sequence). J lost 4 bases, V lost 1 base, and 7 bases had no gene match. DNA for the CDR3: TGTGCCAGTAGTATAGCTACGGACAGGGGGAGAAATCAGCCCCAGCATTTT. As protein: CASSIATDRGRNQPQHF. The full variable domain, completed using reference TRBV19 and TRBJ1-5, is DGGITQSPKYLFRKEGQNVTLSCEQNLNHDAMYWYRQDPGQGLRLIYYSQIVNDFQKGDIAEGYSVSREKKESFPLTVTSAQKNPTAFYLCASSIATDRGRNQPQHFGDGTRLSIL.

This chain's CDR3 is CASSLEARGQGTDTQYF. The CDR3 nucleotides are TGTGCCAGCAGCTTGGAGGCCCGGGGACAGGGCACAGATACGCAGTATTTT. The V and J genes are TRBV7-9 and TRBJ2-3, with TRBD1 matching over 8 bases. The germline gives CDR1 SEHNR, CDR2 FQNEAQ (reference sequence). CDR3 length: 17 amino acids. The J segment lost 1 base and the V segment lost 3 bases, leaving 9 bases of the junction unmatched.

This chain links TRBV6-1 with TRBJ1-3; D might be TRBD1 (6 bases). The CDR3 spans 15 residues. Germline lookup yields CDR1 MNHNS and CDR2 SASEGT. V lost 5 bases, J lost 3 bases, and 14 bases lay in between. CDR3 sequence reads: CASSSRGRDGNTIYF. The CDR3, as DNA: TGTGCCAGCAGTTCAAGGGGGAGGGATGGAAACACCATATATTTT.

CDR3 DNA sequence: TGTGCCAGCAGTTCGACAGGGACGGCAACTAATGAAAAACTGTTTTTT. Protein: CASSSTGTATNEKLFF. The rearrangement uses TRBV6-5 and TRBJ1-4; 7 bases fit TRBD1. The germline gives CDR1 MNHEY, CDR2 SVGAGI. V was pared by 4 bases and J by 0 bases, with 5 bases of the junction left unmatched. This CDR3 region has 16 residues.

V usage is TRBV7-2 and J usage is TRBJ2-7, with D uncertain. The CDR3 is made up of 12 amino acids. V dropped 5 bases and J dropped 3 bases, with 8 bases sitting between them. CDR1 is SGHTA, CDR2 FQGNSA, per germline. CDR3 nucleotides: TGTGCCAGCAGCCACGGATTCTACGAGCAGTACTTC. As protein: CASSHGFYEQYF. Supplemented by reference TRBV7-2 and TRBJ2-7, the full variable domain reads GAGVSQSPSNKVTEKGKDVELRCDPISGHTALYWYRQSLGQGLEFLIYFQGNSAPDKSGLPSDRFSAERTGGSVSTLTIQRTQQEDSAVYLCASSHGFYEQYFGPGTRLTVT.

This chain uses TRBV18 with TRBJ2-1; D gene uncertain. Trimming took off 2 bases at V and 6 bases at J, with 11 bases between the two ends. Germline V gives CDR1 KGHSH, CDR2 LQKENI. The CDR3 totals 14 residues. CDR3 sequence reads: CASSPSEYRNEQFF. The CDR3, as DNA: TGTGCCAGCTCACCATCCGAGTACCGCAATGAGCAGTTCTTC.

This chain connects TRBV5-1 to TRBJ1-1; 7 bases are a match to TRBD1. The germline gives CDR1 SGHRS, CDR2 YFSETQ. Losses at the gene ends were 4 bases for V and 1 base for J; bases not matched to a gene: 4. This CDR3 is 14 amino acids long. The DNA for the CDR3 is TGCGCCAGCAGCGCGGGGACAGCGAACACTGAAGCTTTCTTT. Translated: CASSAGTANTEAFF. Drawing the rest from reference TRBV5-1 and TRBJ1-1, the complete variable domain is KAGVTQTPRYLIKTRGQQVTLSCSPISGHRSVSWYQQTPGQGLQFLFEYFSETQRNKGNFPGRFSGRQFSNSRSEMNVSTLELGDSALYLCASSAGTANTEAFFGQGTRLTVV.

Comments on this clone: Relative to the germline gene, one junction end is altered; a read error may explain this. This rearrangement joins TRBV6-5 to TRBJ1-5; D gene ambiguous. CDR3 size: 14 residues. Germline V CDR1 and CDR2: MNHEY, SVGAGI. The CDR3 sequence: CAGSYSGWGQPQHF. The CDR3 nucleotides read TGTGCCGGCAGTTACTCCGGATGGGGTCAGCCCCAGCATTTT.